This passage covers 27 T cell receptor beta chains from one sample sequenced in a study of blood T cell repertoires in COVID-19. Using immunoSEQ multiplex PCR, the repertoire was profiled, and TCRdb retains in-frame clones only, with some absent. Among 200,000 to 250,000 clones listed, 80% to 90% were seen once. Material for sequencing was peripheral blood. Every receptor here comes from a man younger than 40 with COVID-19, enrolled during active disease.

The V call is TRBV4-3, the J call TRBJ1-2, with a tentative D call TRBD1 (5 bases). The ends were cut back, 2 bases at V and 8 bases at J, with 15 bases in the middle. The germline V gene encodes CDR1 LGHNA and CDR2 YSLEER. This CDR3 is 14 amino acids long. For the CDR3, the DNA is TGCGCCAGCAGCCAAACCTGGAAGGGGATAGGCTACACCTTC. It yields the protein CASSQTWKGIGYTF.

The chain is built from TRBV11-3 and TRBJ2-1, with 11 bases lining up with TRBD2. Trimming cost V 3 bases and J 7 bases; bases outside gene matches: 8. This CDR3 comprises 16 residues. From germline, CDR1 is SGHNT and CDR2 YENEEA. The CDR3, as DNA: TGTGCCAGCAGCTTGGGACCCGGACTAGCGGGTAATGAGCAGTTCTTC. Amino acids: CASSLGPGLAGNEQFF.

In nucleotides, the CDR3 is TGTGCCAGCAGCCTCAGGGCTGTGAACACTGAAGCTTTCTTT. This translates into CASSLRAVNTEAFF. The chain employs TRBV5-4 and TRBJ1-1; weak D call: TRBD1 (5 bases). Germline CDR1 and CDR2: SGHNT and YYREEE (reference sequence). The V gene lost 4 bases and the J gene lost 0 bases, with 10 bases spanning the gap. The CDR3 runs to 14 residues.

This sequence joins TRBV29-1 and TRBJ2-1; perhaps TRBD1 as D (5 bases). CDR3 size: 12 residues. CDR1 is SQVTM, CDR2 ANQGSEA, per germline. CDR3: CSDRSSYNEQFF. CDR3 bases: TGCAGTGACAGAAGCTCCTACAATGAGCAGTTCTTC.

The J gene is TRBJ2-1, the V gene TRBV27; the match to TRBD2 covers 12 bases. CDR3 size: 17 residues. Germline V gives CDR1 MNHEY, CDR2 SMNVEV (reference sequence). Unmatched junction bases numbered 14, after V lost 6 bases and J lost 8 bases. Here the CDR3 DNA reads TGTGCCAGCAGGGCTAGCGGGAGGGCCCTCGGTGGGGATGAGCAGTTCTTC. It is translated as CASRASGRALGGDEQFF.

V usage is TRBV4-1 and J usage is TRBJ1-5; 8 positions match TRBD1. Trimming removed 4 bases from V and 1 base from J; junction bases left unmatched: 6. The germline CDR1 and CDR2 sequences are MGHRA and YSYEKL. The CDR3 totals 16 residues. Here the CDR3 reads CASSLTGQGSNQPQHF. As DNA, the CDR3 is TGCGCCAGCAGCCTGACCGGACAGGGAAGCAATCAGCCCCAGCATTTT.

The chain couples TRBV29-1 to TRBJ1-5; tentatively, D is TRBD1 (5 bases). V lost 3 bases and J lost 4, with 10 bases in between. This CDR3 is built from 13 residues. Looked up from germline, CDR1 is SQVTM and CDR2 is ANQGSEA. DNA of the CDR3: TGCAGCGTTGATGGGGGGTTTAATCAGCCCCAGCATTTT. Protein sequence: CSVDGGFNQPQHF.

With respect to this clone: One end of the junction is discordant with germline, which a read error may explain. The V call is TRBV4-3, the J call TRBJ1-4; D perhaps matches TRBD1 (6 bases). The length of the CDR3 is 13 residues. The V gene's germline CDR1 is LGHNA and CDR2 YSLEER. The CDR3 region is CASSQDLGQGQSF. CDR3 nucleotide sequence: TGCGCCAGCAGCCAAGATTTAGGGCAGGGGCAAAGTTTT.

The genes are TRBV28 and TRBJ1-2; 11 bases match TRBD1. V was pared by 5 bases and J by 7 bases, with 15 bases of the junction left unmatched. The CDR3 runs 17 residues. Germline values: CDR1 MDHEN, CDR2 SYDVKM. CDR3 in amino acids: CASSKNPGTGGFGGYTF. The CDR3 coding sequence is TGTGCCAGCAGTAAGAACCCCGGGACAGGGGGGTTTGGTGGCTACACCTTC.

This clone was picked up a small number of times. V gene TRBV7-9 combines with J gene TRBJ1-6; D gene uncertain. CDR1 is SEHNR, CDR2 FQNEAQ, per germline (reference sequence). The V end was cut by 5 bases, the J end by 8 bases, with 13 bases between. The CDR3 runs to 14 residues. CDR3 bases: TGTGCCAGCAGCACGGGATATCTAGATTCACCCCTCCACTTT. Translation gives CASSTGYLDSPLHF.

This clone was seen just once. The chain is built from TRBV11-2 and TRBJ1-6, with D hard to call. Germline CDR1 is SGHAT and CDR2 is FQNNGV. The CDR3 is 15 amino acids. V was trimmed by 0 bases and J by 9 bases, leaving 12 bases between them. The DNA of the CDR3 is TGTGCCAGCAGCTTAGAGCCCCAAAGCGGTTCACCCCTCCACTTT. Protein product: CASSLEPQSGSPLHF.

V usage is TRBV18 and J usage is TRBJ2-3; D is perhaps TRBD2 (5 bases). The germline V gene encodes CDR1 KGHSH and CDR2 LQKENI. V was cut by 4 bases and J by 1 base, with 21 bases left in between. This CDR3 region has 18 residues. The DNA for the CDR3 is TGTGCCAGCTCACTCTACCCGGGGAGCGGTACTCGCACAGATACGCAGTATTTT. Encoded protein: CASSLYPGSGTRTDTQYF.

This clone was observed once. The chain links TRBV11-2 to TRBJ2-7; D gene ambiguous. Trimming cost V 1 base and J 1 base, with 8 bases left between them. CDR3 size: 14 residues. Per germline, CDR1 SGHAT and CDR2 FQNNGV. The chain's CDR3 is CASSLAGFSYEQYF. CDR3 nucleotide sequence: TGTGCCAGCAGCTTAGCCGGGTTTTCCTACGAGCAGTACTTC. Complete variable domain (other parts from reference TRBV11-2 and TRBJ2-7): EAGVAQSPRYKIIEKRQSVAFWCNPISGHATLYWYQQILGQGPKLLIQFQNNGVVDDSQLPKDRFSAERLKGVDSTLKIQPAKLEDSAVYLCASSLAGFSYEQYFGPGTRLTVT.

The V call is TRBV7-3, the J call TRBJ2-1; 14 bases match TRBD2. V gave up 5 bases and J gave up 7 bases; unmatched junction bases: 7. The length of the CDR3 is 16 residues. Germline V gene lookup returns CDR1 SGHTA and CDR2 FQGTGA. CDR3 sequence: CASSRGTSGSRNEQFF. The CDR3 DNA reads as TGTGCCAGCAGCCGGGGGACTAGCGGGAGTAGGAATGAGCAGTTCTTC. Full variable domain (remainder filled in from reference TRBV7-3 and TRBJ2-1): GAGVSQTPSNKVTEKGKYVELRCDPISGHTALYWYRQSLGQGPEFLIYFQGTGAADDSGLPNDRFFAVRPEGSVSTLKIQRTERGDSAVYLCASSRGTSGSRNEQFFGPGTRLTVL.

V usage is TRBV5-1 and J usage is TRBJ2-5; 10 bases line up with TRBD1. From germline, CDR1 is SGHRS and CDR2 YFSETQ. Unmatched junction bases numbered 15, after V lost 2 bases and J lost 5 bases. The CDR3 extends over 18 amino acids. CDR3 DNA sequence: TGCGCCAGCAGCTTAGCTATCCCGGGACAGGGGAGTTCGGAGACCCAGTACTTC. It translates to CASSLAIPGQGSSETQYF.

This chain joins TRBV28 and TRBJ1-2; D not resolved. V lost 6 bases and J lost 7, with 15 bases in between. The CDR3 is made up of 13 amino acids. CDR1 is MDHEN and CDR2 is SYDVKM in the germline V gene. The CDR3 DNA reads TGTGCCAGCAGCCCCGCGGGGTCGGGTGGCTACACCTTC. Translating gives CASSPAGSGGYTF.

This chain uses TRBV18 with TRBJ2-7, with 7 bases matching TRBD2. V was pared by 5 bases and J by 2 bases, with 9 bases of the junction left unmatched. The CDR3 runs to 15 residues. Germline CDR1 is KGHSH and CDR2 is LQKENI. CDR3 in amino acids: CASSSIGGFPYEQYF. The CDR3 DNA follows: TGTGCCAGCTCATCAATCGGGGGGTTCCCCTACGAGCAGTACTTC.

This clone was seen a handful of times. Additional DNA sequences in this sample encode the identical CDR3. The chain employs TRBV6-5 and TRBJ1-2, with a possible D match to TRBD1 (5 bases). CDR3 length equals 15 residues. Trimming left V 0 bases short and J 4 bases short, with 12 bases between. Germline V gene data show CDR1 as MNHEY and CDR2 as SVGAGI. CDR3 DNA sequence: TGTGCCAGCAGTTACTCGGGGCAGGGCGGCTATGGCTACACCTTC. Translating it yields CASSYSGQGGYGYTF.

The CDR3 sequence is CATGQGTAGELFF. The CDR3 DNA reads as TGCGCCACTGGACAGGGAACGGCCGGGGAGCTGTTTTTT. The V and J genes are TRBV10-2 and TRBJ2-2; TRBD1 agrees at 8 bases. The CDR3 is 13 residues long. CDR1 and CDR2 from the germline V gene are WSHSY and SAAADI. Trimming took 10 bases from V and 6 from J; bases not matched to a gene: 7.

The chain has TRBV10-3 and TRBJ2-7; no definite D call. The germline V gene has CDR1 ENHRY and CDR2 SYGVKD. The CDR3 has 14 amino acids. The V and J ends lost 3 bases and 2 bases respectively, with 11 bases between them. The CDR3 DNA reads TGTGCCATCAGTGATGGTAGCAGCCCCTACGAGCAGTACTTC. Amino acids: CAISDGSSPYEQYF.

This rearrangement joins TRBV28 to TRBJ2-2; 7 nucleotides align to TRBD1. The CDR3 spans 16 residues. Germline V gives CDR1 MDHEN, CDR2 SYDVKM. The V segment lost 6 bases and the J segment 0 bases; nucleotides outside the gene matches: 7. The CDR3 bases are TGTGCCAGCAGCCCACAGGGGCGCGCGAACACCGGGGAGCTGTTTTTT. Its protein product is CASSPQGRANTGELFF.

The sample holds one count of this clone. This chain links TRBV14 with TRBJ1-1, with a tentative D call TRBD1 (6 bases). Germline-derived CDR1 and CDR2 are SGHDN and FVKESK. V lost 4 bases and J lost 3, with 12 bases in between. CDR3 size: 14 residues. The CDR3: CASSLLTGYTEAFF. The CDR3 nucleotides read TGTGCCAGCAGCCTCTTAACAGGGTACACTGAAGCTTTCTTT.

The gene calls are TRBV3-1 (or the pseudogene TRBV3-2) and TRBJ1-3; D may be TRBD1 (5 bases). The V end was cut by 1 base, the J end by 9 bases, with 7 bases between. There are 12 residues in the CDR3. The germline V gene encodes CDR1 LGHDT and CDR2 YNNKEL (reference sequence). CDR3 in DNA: TGTGCCAGCAGCCAAGTCGGGGGCACCATATATTTT. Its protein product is CASSQVGGTIYF.

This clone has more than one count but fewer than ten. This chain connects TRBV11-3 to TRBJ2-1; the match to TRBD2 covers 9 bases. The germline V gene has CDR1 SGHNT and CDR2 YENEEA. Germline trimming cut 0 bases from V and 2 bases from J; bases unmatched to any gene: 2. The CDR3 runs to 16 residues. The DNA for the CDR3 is TGTGCCAGCAGCTTAGATGGGACTAGCCCCTACAATGAGCAGTTCTTC. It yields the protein CASSLDGTSPYNEQFF.

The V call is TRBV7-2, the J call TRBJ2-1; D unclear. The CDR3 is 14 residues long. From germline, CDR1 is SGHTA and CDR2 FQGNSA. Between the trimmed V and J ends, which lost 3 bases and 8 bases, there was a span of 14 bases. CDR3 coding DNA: TGTGCCAGCAGCTTGATTACCCAGGTGGATGAGCAGTTCTTC. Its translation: CASSLITQVDEQFF.

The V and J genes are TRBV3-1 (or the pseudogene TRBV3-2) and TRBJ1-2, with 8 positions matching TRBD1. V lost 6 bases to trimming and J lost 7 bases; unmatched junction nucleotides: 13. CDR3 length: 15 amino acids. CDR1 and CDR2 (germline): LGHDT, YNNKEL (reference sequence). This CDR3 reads CASSTGTGLIRGYTF. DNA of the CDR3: TGTGCCAGCAGTACCGGGACAGGATTAATTCGTGGCTACACCTTC.

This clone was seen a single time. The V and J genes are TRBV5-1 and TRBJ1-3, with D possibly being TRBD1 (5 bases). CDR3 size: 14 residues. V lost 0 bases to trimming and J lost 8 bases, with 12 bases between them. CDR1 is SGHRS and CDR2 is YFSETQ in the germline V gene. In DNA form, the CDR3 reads TGCGCCAGCAGCTTGGAGGCAGGGCCTTACACCATATATTTT. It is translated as CASSLEAGPYTIYF.